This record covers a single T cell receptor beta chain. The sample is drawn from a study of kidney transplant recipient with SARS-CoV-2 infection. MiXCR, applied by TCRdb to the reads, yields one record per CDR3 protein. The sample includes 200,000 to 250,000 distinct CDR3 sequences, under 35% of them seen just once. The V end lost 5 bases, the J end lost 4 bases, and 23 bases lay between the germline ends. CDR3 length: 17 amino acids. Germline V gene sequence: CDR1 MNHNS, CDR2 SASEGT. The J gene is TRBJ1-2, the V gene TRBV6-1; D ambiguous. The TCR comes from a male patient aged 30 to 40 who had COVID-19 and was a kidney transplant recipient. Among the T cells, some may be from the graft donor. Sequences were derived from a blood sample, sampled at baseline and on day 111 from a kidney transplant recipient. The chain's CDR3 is CASSIPRECRKTYGYTF. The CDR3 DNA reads TGTGCCAGCAGTATTCCGAGGGAATGTAGAAAGACCTATGGCTACACCTTC.